The clone carrying this T cell receptor (beta chain) has more than one count but fewer than ten. Its specificity is unknown. The PCR contained 60 Vbeta and 13 Jbeta primers. TCRdb's copy holds only in-frame clones and misses some; the assay was immunoSEQ multiplex PCR. The data show some 140,000 clones, around 79% seen once. This specimen comes from a study of cytomegalovirus exposure and HLA in healthy donors. Study-wide context: There were 90 million to 140 million unique TCR beta sequences, drawn from some 180 million T cells, in an earlier analysis. Study-wide findings and caveats: Some TCR beta chains (about 170 of them) were listed as cytomegalovirus-associated. Later on, an analysis showed TCR association rates differing by HLA locus, with DRB1 the most and HLA-C the fewest.

This CDR3 region has 12 residues. Germline V lookup: CDR1 SNHLY, CDR2 FYNNEI. The rearrangement uses TRBV2 and TRBJ2-7, with TRBD2 matching over 9 bases. This TCR was sampled from a female donor in good health and CMV-seronegative. What was sequenced was PBMCs. The CDR3 is CSGREGLHEQYF. The CDR3 coding sequence is TGTAGCGGGCGGGAGGGCCTCCACGAGCAGTACTTC.